The 2 T cell receptor beta chains below all came from one sample that was sequenced in a study of blood T cell repertoires in COVID-19. Sequencing was performed with immunoSEQ multiplex PCR; in TCRdb, only in-frame clones are kept and a portion is missing. The sample includes 110,000 or so clones, about 74% of them seen just once. Material for sequencing was peripheral blood. The receptors shown here come from a man aged 65-85 years with acute or convalescent COVID-19.

The chain combines TRBV6-5 with TRBJ1-2, with D hard to call. Looked up from germline, CDR1 is MNHEY and CDR2 is SVGAGI. Trimming took off 0 bases at V and 2 bases at J, with 13 bases between the two ends. The CDR3 is 16 residues long. The CDR3, as DNA: TGTGCCAGCAGTTACTCCCCAGGTACAAACAACTATGGCTACACCTTC. It encodes CASSYSPGTNNYGYTF.

The gene calls are TRBV2 and TRBJ2-4; 12 bases line up with TRBD2. The germline CDR1 and CDR2 sequences are SNHLY and FYNNEI. The CDR3 totals 15 residues. The V gene end was trimmed by 6 bases and the J gene end by 7 bases; junction bases not matched to a gene: 7. The CDR3 nucleotides are TGTGCCAGCAGAGGACTAGCGGGAAGGATGAACATTCAGTACTTC. It is translated as CASRGLAGRMNIQYF.